The following is a TCR beta chain sequence with its context. V lost 8 bases, J lost 3 bases, and 11 bases lay in between. CDR3 length: 13 residues. Per germline, CDR1 LNHNV and CDR2 YYDKDF (reference sequence). The data were taken from a study of blood T cell repertoires in COVID-19. Study details: Donors in the United States, Italy and Spain gave samples during acute or convalescent COVID-19.

Libraries were prepared by immunoSEQ multiplex PCR; TCRdb keeps only in-frame clonotypes and omits some of them. In the table there are a few hundred thousand clones, 89% of which are singletons. Sequenced: PBMCs or T cells enriched from blood (not recorded which). This chain joins TRBV15 and TRBJ1-5, with D perhaps matching TRBD1 (5 bases). The sequence was collected from a woman aged 25 to 45 who had recovered from COVID-19. The CDR3 coding sequence is TGTGCCACCGGGACGGGGGTCAATCAGCCCCAGCATTTT. It translates to CATGTGVNQPQHF. Full variable domain (outside the CDR3, taken from reference TRBV15 and TRBJ1-5): DAMVIQNPRYQVTQFGKPVTLSCSQTLNHNVMYWYQQKSSQAPKLLFHYYDKDFNNEADTPDNFQSRRPNTSFCFLDIRSPGLGDTAMYLCATGTGVNQPQHFGDGTRLSIL.